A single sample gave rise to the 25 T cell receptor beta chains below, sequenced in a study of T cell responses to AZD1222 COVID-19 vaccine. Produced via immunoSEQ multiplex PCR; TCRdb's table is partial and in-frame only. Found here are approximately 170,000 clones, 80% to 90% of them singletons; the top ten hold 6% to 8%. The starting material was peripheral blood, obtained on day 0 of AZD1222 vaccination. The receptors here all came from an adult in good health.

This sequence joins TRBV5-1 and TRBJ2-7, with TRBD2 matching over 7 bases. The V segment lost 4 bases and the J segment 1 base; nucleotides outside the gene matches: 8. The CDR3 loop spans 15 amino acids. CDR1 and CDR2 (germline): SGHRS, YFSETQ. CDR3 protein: CASSPTGLRSYEQYF. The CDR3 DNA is TGCGCCAGCAGCCCAACGGGACTACGATCCTACGAGCAGTACTTC.

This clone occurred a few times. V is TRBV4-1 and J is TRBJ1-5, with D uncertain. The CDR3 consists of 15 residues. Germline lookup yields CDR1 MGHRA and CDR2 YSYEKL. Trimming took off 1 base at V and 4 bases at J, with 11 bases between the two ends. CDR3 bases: TGCGCCAGCAGCCAAGCCCCTTGGCAGAATCAGCCCCAGCATTTT. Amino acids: CASSQAPWQNQPQHF.

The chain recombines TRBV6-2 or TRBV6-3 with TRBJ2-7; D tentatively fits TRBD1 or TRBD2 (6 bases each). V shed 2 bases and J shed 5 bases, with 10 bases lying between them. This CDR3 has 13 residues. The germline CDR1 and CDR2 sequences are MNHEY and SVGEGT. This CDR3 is CASSYRGGNEQYV. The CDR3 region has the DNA TGTGCCAGCAGTTACCGAGGGGGGAACGAGCAGTACGTC.

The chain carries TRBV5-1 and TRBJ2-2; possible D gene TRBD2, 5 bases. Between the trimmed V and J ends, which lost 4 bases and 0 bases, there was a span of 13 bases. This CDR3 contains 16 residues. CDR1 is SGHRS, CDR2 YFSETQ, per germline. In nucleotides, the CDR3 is TGCGCCAGCAGCCCGGGGAACAGCGCGAACACCGGGGAGCTGTTTTTT. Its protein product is CASSPGNSANTGELFF.

The CDR3 DNA reads as TGTGCCACCAGCAGAGATGGGGGGGAGGGCGGCTACACCTTC. This sequence encodes CATSRDGGEGGYTF. This rearrangement joins TRBV15 to TRBJ1-2; D might be TRBD1 (5 bases). The V gene lost 0 bases and the J gene lost 8 bases, with 13 bases spanning the gap. This CDR3 region has 14 residues. Germline CDR1 and CDR2: LNHNV and YYDKDF (reference sequence).

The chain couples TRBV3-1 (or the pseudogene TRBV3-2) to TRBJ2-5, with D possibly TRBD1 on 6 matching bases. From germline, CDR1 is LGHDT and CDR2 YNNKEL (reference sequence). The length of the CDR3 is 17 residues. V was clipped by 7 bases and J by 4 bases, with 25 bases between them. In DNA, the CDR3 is TGTGCCAGCACGCCGATGTGGGGGCGGCGTTCGGGAGAGACCCAGTACTTC. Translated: CASTPMWGRRSGETQYF.

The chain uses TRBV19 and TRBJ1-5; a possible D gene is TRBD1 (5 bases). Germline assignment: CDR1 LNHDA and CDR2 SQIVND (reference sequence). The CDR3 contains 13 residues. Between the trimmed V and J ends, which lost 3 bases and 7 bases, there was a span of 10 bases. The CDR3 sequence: CASSMGRDQPQHF. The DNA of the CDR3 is TGTGCCAGTAGTATGGGCAGGGACCAGCCCCAGCATTTT.

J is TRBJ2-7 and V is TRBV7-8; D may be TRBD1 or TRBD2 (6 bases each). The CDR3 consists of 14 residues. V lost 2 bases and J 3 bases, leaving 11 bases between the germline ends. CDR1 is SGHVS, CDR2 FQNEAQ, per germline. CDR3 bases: TGTGCCAGCAGCTTAAGGAGGGGGGTCTACGAGCAGTACTTC. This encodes CASSLRRGVYEQYF.

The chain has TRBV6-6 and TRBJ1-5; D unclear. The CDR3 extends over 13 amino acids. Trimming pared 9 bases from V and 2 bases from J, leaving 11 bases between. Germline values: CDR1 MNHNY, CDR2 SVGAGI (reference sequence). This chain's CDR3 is CASQSGRNQPQHF. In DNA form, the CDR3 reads TGTGCCAGTCAAAGCGGCCGCAATCAGCCCCAGCATTTT.

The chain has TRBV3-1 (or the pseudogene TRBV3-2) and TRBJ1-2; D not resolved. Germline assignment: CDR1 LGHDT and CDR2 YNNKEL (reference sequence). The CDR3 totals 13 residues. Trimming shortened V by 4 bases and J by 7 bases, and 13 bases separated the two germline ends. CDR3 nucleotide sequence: TGTGCCAGCAGCCCTGCTGGTTGGGGTGGCTACACCTTC. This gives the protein CASSPAGWGGYTF.

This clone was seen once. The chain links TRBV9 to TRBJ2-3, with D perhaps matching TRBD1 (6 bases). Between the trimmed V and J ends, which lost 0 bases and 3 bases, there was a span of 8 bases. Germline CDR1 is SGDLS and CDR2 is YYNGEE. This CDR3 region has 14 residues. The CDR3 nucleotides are TGTGCCAGCAGCGTAGAGGGGGTTACAGATACGCAGTATTTT. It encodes CASSVEGVTDTQYF.

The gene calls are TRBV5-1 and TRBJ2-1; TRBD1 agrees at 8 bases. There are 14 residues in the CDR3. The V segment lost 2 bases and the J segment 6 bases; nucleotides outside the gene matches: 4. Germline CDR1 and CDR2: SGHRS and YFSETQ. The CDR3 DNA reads TGCGCCAGCAGCTTTGGGACAGGCATCAATGAGCAGTTCTTC. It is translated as CASSFGTGINEQFF.

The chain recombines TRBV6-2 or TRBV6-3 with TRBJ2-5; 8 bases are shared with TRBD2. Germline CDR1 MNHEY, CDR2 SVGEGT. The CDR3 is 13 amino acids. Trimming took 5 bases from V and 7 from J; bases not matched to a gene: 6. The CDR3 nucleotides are TGTGCCAGCAGTCGGACTAGCCAGGCGACCCAGTACTTC. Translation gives CASSRTSQATQYF.

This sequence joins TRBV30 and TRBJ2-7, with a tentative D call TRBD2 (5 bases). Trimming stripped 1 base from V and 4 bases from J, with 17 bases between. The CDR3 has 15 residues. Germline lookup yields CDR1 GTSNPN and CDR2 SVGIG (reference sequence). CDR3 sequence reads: CAWSGTSRGRYEQYF. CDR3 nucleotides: TGTGCCTGGAGTGGGACGTCTCGGGGTCGATACGAGCAGTACTTC.

The CDR3 region is CASMGNTEAFF. The CDR3 DNA reads TGCGCCAGCATGGGGAACACTGAAGCTTTCTTT. J is TRBJ1-1 and V is TRBV10-2, with D unclear. The CDR3 consists of 11 residues. Deletions cut 7 bases from V and 1 base from J, with 4 bases between. CDR1 is WSHSY, CDR2 SAAADI, per germline.

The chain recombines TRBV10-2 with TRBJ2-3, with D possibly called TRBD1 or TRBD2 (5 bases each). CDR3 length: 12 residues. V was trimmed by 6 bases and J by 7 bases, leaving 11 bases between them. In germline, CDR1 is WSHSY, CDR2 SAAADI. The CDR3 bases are TGCGCCAGCAGCGGGACCTACAATACGCAGTATTTT. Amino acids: CASSGTYNTQYF.

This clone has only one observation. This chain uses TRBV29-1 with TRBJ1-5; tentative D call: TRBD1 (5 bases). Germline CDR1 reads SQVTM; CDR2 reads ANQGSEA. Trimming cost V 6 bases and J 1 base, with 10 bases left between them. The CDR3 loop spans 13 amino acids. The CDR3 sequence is CSVRGVSNQPQHF. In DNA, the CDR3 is TGCAGCGTCAGAGGGGTAAGCAATCAGCCCCAGCATTTT.

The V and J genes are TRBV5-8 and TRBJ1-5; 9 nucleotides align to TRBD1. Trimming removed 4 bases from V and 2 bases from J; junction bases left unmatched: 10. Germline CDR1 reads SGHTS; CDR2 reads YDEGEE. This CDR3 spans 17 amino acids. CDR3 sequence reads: CASSITGGAFGNQPQHF. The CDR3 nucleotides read TGTGCCAGCAGCATCACAGGGGGCGCGTTTGGCAATCAGCCCCAGCATTTT.

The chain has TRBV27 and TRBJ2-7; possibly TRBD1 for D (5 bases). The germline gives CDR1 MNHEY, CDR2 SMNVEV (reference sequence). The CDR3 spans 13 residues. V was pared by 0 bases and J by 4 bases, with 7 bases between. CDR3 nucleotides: TGTGCCAGCAGTTTATCGACAGCATACGAGCAGTACTTC. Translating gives CASSLSTAYEQYF.

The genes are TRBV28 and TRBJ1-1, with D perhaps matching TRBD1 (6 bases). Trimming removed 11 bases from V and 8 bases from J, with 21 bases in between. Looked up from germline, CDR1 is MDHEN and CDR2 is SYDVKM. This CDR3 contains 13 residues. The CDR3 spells CAGARDTASEAFF. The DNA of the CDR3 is TGTGCCGGAGCACGGGACACCGCATCAGAAGCTTTCTTT.

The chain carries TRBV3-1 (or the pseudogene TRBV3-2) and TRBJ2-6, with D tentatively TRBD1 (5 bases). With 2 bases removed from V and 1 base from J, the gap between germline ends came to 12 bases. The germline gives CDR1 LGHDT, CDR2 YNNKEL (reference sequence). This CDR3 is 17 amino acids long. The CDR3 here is CASSQQPQGSGANVLTF. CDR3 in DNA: TGTGCCAGCAGCCAACAACCCCAGGGTTCTGGGGCCAACGTCCTGACTTTC.

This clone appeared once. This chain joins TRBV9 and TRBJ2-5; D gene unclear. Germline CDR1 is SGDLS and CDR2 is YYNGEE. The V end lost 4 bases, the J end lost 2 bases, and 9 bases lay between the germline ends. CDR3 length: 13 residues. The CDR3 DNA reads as TGTGCCAGCAGCCCAAGACCTCAAGAGACCCAGTACTTC. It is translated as CASSPRPQETQYF.

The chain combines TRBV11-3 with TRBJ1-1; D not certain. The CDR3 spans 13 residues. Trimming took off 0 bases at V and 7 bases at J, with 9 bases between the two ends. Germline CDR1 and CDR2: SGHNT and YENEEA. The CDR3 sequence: CASSLDSTDEAFF. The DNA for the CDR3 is TGTGCCAGCAGCTTAGATAGTACAGATGAAGCTTTCTTT.

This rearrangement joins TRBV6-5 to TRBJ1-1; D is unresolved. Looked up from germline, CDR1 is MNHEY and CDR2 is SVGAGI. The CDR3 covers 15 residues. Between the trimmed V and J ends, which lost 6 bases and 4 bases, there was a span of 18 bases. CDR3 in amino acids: CASSLSARSGTEAFF. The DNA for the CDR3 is TGTGCCAGCAGCCTGTCGGCTAGGTCTGGCACTGAAGCTTTCTTT.

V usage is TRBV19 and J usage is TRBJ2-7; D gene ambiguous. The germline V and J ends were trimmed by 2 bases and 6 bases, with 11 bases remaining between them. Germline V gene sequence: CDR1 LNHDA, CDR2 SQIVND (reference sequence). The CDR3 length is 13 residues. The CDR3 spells CASSIYWSAEQYV. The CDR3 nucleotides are TGTGCCAGTAGTATATACTGGTCAGCCGAGCAGTACGTC.